This T cell receptor (beta chain) was identified in a study of T cell changes during pregnancy in multiple sclerosis (dated by TCRdb to the late 2010s). Looking at the study overall: The study looked at changes in the T cell repertoire across pregnancy in women with multiple sclerosis.

Regarding this clone: Its antigen target is currently unknown. The input lacks base qualities; no much larger clone sits a single base away.

CDR1 and CDR2, per the germline V gene, are MGHRA and YSYEKL. The CDR3 runs 16 amino acids, cysteine and phenylalanine included. Here the CDR3 DNA is all that survives: 48 bases in frame from base 1. At the junction V is shortened by 1 base and J by 3 bases; bases outside the gene matches: 7. Receptors were amplified or captured by the immunoSEQ multiplex PCR assay. This immuneACCESS table, as held by TCRdb, lists in-frame sequences with V and J called but not all clones. Of the missing ones, under half trace to an unresolved V gene in checked studies; the others have no known cause. The sample contains 90,000 to 120,000 clones, 85% to 95% of them found a single time. 0.78% of the sample goes to the ten largest clones.

The sample in question was peripheral blood, obtained in the third trimester of pregnancy. The chain couples TRBV4-1 to TRBJ2-5, and TRBD2 matches 8 of the central bases. This TCR derives from a female donor in good health, enrolled as a control in a pregnancy study. Here the CDR3 is given as CASSQGSPAGEETQYF. The DNA reads TGCGCCAGCAGCCAAGGTTCCCCAGCGGGGGAAGAGACCCAGTACTTC.